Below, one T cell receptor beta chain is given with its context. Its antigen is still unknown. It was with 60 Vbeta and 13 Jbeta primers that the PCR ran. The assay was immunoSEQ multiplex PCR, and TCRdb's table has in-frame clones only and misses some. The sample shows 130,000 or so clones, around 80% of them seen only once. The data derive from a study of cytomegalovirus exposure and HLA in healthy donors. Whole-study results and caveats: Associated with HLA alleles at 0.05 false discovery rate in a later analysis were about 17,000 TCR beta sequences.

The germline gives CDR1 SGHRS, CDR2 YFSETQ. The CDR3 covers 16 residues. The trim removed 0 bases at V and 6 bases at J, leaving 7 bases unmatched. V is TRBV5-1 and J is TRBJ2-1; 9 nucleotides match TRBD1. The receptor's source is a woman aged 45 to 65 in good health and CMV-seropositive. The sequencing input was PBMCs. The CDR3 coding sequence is TGCGCCAGCAGCTTGGCGACAGGGGGTTGGGGCAATGAGCAGTTCTTC. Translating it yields CASSLATGGWGNEQFF.